This T cell receptor (beta chain) derives from a study of regulatory T cells in long-lasting Graves disease (dated by TCRdb to about 2021). Regarding the complete study: Persistent Graves' disease was defined as persistently positive TSH receptor autoantibodies together with antithyroid drug treatment for over 5 years. This study used TCR sequencing and RNA sequencing of peripheral blood to compare persistent Graves' disease patients against newly diagnosed Graves' disease patients. A total of around 35 samples were covered by TCR sequencing, comprising roughly 13 persistent and roughly 20 newly diagnosed Graves' disease patients. The study was conducted in China and was registered as a clinical trial. Antithyroid drugs had been taken for 10 to 13 years on average by persistent Graves' disease patients in the clinical cohort. The full study reports these points: Lower TCR Shannon entropy and fewer highly expanded clones were observed in persistent Graves' disease patients than in newly diagnosed patients, which suggested clonal expansion. Because the primary lesion, thyroid tissue, could not be accessed, the study looked at peripheral blood alone. TRBV28, TRBJ1-2 and TRBJ2-5 were preferentially used in persistent disease, while TRBV20-1 and TRBJ2-1 were favored in newly diagnosed disease. Only the TCR beta chain was sequenced and analyzed. As a limitation, the authors acknowledged that the small sample size may reduce accuracy. Patients with persistent disease shared more public clonotypes (approximately 2,500) than newly diagnosed patients did (more than 900).

To prepare the library, multiplex PCR was applied. Sequenced using an Illumina HiSeq 4000. iRepertoire HTBI primers and Arm-PCR amplification of CDR3 regions were used to construct TCR beta libraries. Gel purification was performed on PCR products prior to sequencing. Regarding the original processing steps: Gene usage analysis of CDR3 amino acid clonotypes relied on the roughly 67 TRBV and fewer than 15 TRBJ segments identified across samples. COPE and FqMerger were used to merge filtered high-quality paired reads into contigs. Contigs were aligned with BLAST to IMGT TRBV, TRBD and TRBJ reference genes, and CDR3 was defined per IMGT. Highly expanded clones were defined as clonotypes with a frequency above 0.1%. Shannon entropy served as the measure of repertoire diversity, while the Gini coefficient captured V-J evenness. Clonotypes shared by more than one individual were considered public. Starting from the raw public reads, TCRdb applied fastp trimming at Q25, assembled clones with MiXCR and retained in-frame beta chains. CDR3 protein duplicates are merged, each entry listing the most common genes and DNA. The V and J calls were not made by the authors but by TCRdb's processing. In this sample the table shows about 470,000 distinct CDR3 sequences, around a fifth of which occur a single time. Of the sample, 6.5% to 9% falls within the top ten clones.

The time point label, as the study defines it: persistent/refractory GD, antithyroid drugs over 5 years with positive TRAb. RNA was extracted from PBMCs in TRIzol for both TCR sequencing and RNA sequencing. The diagnosis of Graves' disease was made according to American Thyroid Association guidelines. The patients came from an endocrinology department in Xi'an, China. Each patient gave roughly 10 milliliters of peripheral blood, collected in an EDTA anticoagulant tube. Ficoll Paque Plus density gradient separation was used to isolate PBMCs, and no additional T cell sorting was done. An Agilent 2100 Bioanalyzer and agarose gel were used to check RNA quality, and a NanoDrop 2000 was used to measure RNA concentration. A distance of 13 bases separates the germline ends of V and J, which lose 4 bases and 4 bases respectively. Its CDR3 holds 15 amino acids, cysteine through phenylalanine. Only the CDR3 DNA is retained, 45 bases long and in frame from the first base. Via the germline V gene, CDR1 is MNHNS and CDR2 SASEGT.

The table lists this clonotype with many counts. Its binding antigen is unknown. Within one base of it there is no much larger clone, and no base qualities were kept. This receptor was identified in a female donor with Graves disease. The sequence is built from TRBV6-1 and TRBJ1-4, and the D gene may be TRBD1, 5 bases matching. Sequences were derived from peripheral blood mononuclear cells (PBMCs), sampled when the disease was refractory, from a patient treated with antithyroid drugs. The CDR3 region: CASSGPGRGNEKLFF. The DNA is TGTGCCAGCAGTGGTCCGGGACGGGGTAATGAAAAACTGTTTTTT.